This passage covers 18 T cell receptor beta chains from one sample sequenced in a study of CD8+CD57+ T cells in acquired aplastic anemia. CD8+CD57+ cell expansion had been shown by flow cytometry in patients chosen for sequencing. The template used for profiling TCR beta VDJ and CDR3 was genomic DNA. TCRdb re-analysed the reads in MiXCR, keeping a single row per CDR3 protein. The repertoire holds 450,000 to 600,000 distinct CDR3 sequences, with less than 35% as singletons. Sequencing was carried out using sorted CD4+, CD8+, or CD8+CD57+ T cells (not recorded which) from PBMCs. The receptors stem from a human donor with aplastic anemia.

In regard to this clonotype: This may arise from a read error, as a much more abundant clone is one base away. This chain uses TRBV7-2 with TRBJ2-7; TRBD2 agrees at 7 bases. The germline gives CDR1 SGHTA, CDR2 FQGNSA. The CDR3 covers 13 residues. The CDR3 spells CASSLKGGYERYF. In DNA, the CDR3 is TGTGCCAGCAGCTTAAAGGGAGGGTACGAGCGGTACTTC.

J is TRBJ1-1 and V is TRBV12-3 or TRBV12-4, with D possibly being TRBD1 (6 bases). The V end lost 0 bases, the J end lost 6 bases, and 14 bases lay between the germline ends. CDR3 size: 15 residues. As DNA, the CDR3 is TGTGCCAGCAGTTTAGCGAGGGGGTCGTTGGCTGAAGCTTTCTTT. It codes for CASSLARGSLAEAFF.

This clonotype was seen ten or more times. CDR3 protein: CASRSGNQPQHF. The CDR3 DNA follows: TGTGCCAGCAGATCTGGCAATCAGCCCCAGCATTTT. The chain is built from TRBV2 and TRBJ1-5; D remains unclear. CDR1 SNHLY and CDR2 FYNNEI come from the germline V gene. With 6 bases removed from V and 2 bases from J, the gap between germline ends came to 5 bases. This CDR3 region has 12 residues. Drawing the rest from reference TRBV2 and TRBJ1-5, the complete variable domain is EPEVTQTPSHQVTQMGQEVILRCVPISNHLYFYWYRQILGQKVEFLVSFYNNEISEKSEIFDDQFSVERPDGSNFTLKIRSTKLEDSAMYFCASRSGNQPQHFGDGTRLSIL.

This clonotype was seen at least ten times. This chain uses TRBV19 with TRBJ1-1; D might be TRBD1 (5 bases). Between the trimmed V and J ends, which lost 5 bases and 6 bases, there was a span of 16 bases. CDR3 size: 14 residues. Germline-derived CDR1 and CDR2 are LNHDA and SQIVND (reference sequence). The CDR3: CASSPNAGTSEAFF. The DNA for the CDR3 is TGTGCCAGTAGTCCCAACGCAGGGACCTCTGAAGCTTTCTTT.

The rearrangement joins TRBV24-1 to TRBJ1-1; D is unresolved. The CDR3 has 14 amino acids. From germline, CDR1 is KGHDR and CDR2 SFDVKD. V was clipped by 6 bases and J by 5 bases, with 15 bases between them. CDR3 loop: CATSLPGLNTEAFF. CDR3 nucleotides: TGTGCCACCAGTTTGCCCGGACTAAATACTGAAGCTTTCTTT.

This chain connects TRBV19 to TRBJ1-4, with D unresolved. CDR1 and CDR2 from the germline V gene are LNHDA and SQIVND (reference sequence). This CDR3 is built from 14 residues. V was trimmed by 9 bases and J by 0 bases, leaving 11 bases between them. The CDR3 spells CASSAQATNEKLFF. The CDR3 bases are TGTGCCAGCTCGGCCCAAGCAACTAATGAAAAACTGTTTTTT.

This clonotype was recorded at least ten times. V usage is TRBV2 and J usage is TRBJ2-7; 9 positions agree with TRBD2. From germline, CDR1 is SNHLY and CDR2 FYNNEI. Trimming removed 9 bases from V and 1 base from J; junction bases left unmatched: 1. The CDR3 is made up of 12 amino acids. The CDR3 loop reads CASSGRSYEQYF. The CDR3 DNA reads TGTGCCAGTAGCGGGAGATCCTACGAGCAGTACTTC.

This clonotype showed up just a few times. The J gene is TRBJ2-7, the V gene TRBV2; D gene unclear. CDR3 length: 13 residues. Looked up from germline, CDR1 is SNHLY and CDR2 is FYNNEI. Trimming removed 4 bases at V and 0 bases at J, with 7 bases between. The chain's CDR3 is CASSGEPSYEQYV. CDR3 coding DNA: TGTGCCAGCAGTGGGGAACCCTCCTACGAGCAGTACGTC.

The V and J genes are TRBV6-1 and TRBJ1-4; 7 bases map to TRBD1. The J segment lost 8 bases and the V segment lost 6 bases, leaving 12 bases of the junction unmatched. Germline lookup yields CDR1 MNHNS and CDR2 SASEGT. This CDR3 has 15 amino acids. In DNA, the CDR3 is TGTGCCAGCAGCCCAGGGGGACTCAGGGAAGAAAAACTGTTTTTT. Encoded protein: CASSPGGLREEKLFF.

The rearrangement links TRBV6-1 to TRBJ2-7; D might be TRBD1 (6 bases). V lost 0 bases to trimming and J lost 8 bases, with 14 bases between them. The V gene's germline CDR1 is MNHNS and CDR2 SASEGT. CDR3 length equals 14 residues. The CDR3 reads CASSEAGAGYKQYF. For the CDR3, the DNA is TGTGCCAGCAGTGAAGCGGGGGCCGGGTACAAGCAGTACTTC.

This clonotype was detected only a few times. A junction boundary mismatches the germline segment, possibly from a read error. The V gene is TRBV10-3, the J gene TRBJ2-5; D uncertain. The CDR3 runs 13 residues. The V gene's germline CDR1 is ENHRY and CDR2 SYGVKD. This CDR3 reads CASSPRTWGTQYF. Written as DNA, the CDR3 is TGTGCCAGCAGTCCCCGGACCTGGGGGACCCAGTACTTC.

This clonotype was counted between two and nine times. The CDR3 DNA reads as TGTGCCAGCAGCCAAGATCCAGGTAATAGCAATCAGCCCCAGCATTTT. Protein product: CASSQDPGNSNQPQHF. V gene TRBV4-2 combines with J gene TRBJ1-5, with unresolved D. V lost 0 bases to trimming and J lost 0 bases, with 9 bases between them. Germline V gene data show CDR1 as LGHNA and CDR2 as YNFKEQ. CDR3 length: 16 residues.

This clonotype was recorded at least ten times. This rearrangement joins TRBV25-1 to TRBJ2-1; D not certain. The CDR3 totals 13 residues. Between the trimmed V and J ends, which lost 2 bases and 8 bases, there was a span of 10 bases. Germline CDR1 reads MGHDK; CDR2 reads SYGVNS. Written as DNA, the CDR3 is TGTGCCAGCAGTGAACGTATTGCCGATGAGCAGTTCTTC. Protein product: CASSERIADEQFF.

This clonotype was seen at least ten times. The chain recombines TRBV10-2 with TRBJ2-5; 7 bases fit TRBD2. Losses at the gene ends were 3 bases for V and 3 bases for J; bases not matched to a gene: 4. The CDR3 has 14 residues. Germline values: CDR1 WSHSY, CDR2 SAAADI. The CDR3 DNA reads as TGCGCCAGCAGTGATACTAGCGCGGAAGAGACCCAGTACTTC. Translating gives CASSDTSAEETQYF.

The chain combines TRBV7-6 with TRBJ1-2; D unclear. Looked up from germline, CDR1 is SGHVS and CDR2 is FNYEAQ. V was pared by 4 bases and J by 3 bases, with 9 bases between. The CDR3 runs 13 residues. The CDR3 region has the DNA TGTGCCAGCAGCTACGTACGGGACTATGGCTACACCTTC. Its translation is CASSYVRDYGYTF.

This clonotype was found a few times. The chain uses TRBV11-2 and TRBJ2-2, with a tentative D call TRBD1 (6 bases). The CDR3 has 15 amino acids. Germline V gene lookup returns CDR1 SGHAT and CDR2 FQNNGV. The V gene lost 7 bases and the J gene lost 5 bases, with 17 bases spanning the gap. The CDR3 is CASKLVAGETGELFF. CDR3 DNA: TGTGCCAGCAAGTTGGTGGCAGGGGAGACCGGGGAGCTGTTTTTT.

This clonotype was seen more than once but under ten times. This sequence joins TRBV30 and TRBJ1-2; D possibly corresponds to TRBD1 (5 bases). The CDR3 sequence is 14 residues long. Per the germline V gene, CDR1 is GTSNPN and CDR2 is SVGIG (reference sequence). V was trimmed by 0 bases and J by 4 bases, leaving 12 bases between them. The CDR3 bases are TGTGCCTGGAGTGTACGGGGGGGATTCTATGGCTACACCTTC. This translates into CAWSVRGGFYGYTF.

V usage is TRBV20-1 and J usage is TRBJ2-5; perhaps TRBD1 as D (6 bases). CDR3 length: 12 amino acids. With 5 bases removed from V and 2 bases from J, the gap between germline ends came to 9 bases. Germline lookup yields CDR1 DFQATT and CDR2 SNEGSKA (reference sequence). The DNA of the CDR3 is TGCAGTGCTTCAGGGGATCAAGAGACCCAGTACTTC. This codes for CSASGDQETQYF.